This is a list of T cell receptor beta chains from one sample in a study of T cell responses to AZD1222 COVID-19 vaccine. TCRdb's table, derived via immunoSEQ multiplex PCR, lists solely in-frame clones and lacks some. The sample consists of 150,000 to 180,000 clones, roughly 90% of them appearing once. Sequenced material: peripheral blood, taken on day 0 of AZD1222 vaccination. The receptors derive from an adult in good health. Both conserved end residues are part of each CDR3. D genes are given only for firm matches.

>-|TRBV5-8|TRBJ1-3
CASSFGGSGNTIYF
TGTGCCAGCAGCTTTGGGGGGAGCGGAAACACCATATATTTT
>-|TRBV19|TRBJ1-1
CATRRSLGGTEAFF
TGTGCCACCCGACGCTCCCTCGGGGGAACTGAAGCTTTCTTT
>TRBD1|TRBV24-1|TRBJ1-1
CATSGYAGTGDVAEAFF
TGTGCCACCAGTGGTTATGCCGGGACAGGGGATGTCGCTGAAGCTTTCTTT
>TRBD2|TRBV11-3|TRBJ2-7
CASSSSGGSSYEQYF
TGTGCCAGCAGCTCCTCGGGGGGGTCCTCCTACGAGCAGTACTTC
>TRBD1|TRBV9|TRBJ2-7
CASSEGTGRTYEQYF
TGTGCCAGCAGTGAAGGGACAGGTCGAACCTACGAGCAGTACTTC
>-|TRBV19|TRBJ1-3
CASSLPRGSGNTIYF
TGTGCCAGTAGCCTTCCTCGGGGATCTGGAAACACCATATATTTT
>-|TRBV19|TRBJ1-5
CASSIAGEPQHF
TGTGCCAGTAGTATAGCAGGGGAGCCCCAGCATTTT
>-|TRBV5-1|TRBJ2-3
CASSLEGGTSTDTQYF
TGCGCCAGCAGCTTGGAGGGCGGGACGAGCACAGATACGCAGTATTTT
>TRBD1|TRBV6-5|TRBJ1-2
CASSPGQWGYTF
TGTGCCAGCAGTCCGGGACAGTGGGGCTACACCTTC
>-|TRBV12-5|TRBJ2-3
CASGLVWRQSTDTQYF
TGTGCTAGTGGTTTGGTATGGAGACAGAGCACAGATACGCAGTATTTT
>TRBD1|TRBV29-1|TRBJ1-4
CSVATGATNEKLFF
TGCAGCGTTGCCACAGGGGCGACCAATGAAAAACTGTTTTTT
>-|TRBV29-1|TRBJ2-7
CSAREGLWNEQYF
TGCAGCGCTCGCGAGGGGTTATGGAACGAGCAGTACTTC
>-|TRBV11-2|TRBJ2-2
CASSLEAQGYTGELFF
TGTGCCAGCAGCTTAGAGGCCCAGGGGTACACCGGGGAGCTGTTTTTT
>-|TRBV18|TRBJ1-1
CASSPPSTVNTEAFF
TGTGCCAGCTCACCACCCTCGACAGTGAACACTGAAGCTTTCTTT
>-|TRBV6-6|TRBJ1-5
CASSTTGSNQPQHF
TGTGCCAGCAGCACCACAGGGAGCAATCAGCCCCAGCATTTT
>TRBD2|TRBV7-2|TRBJ2-1
CASSLLRGGYNEQFF
TGTGCCAGCAGCTTACTCCGGGGGGGGTACAATGAGCAGTTCTTC
>TRBD2|TRBV2|TRBJ2-3
CAGRRGATDTQYF
TGTGCCGGCAGGCGGGGGGCCACAGATACGCAGTATTTT